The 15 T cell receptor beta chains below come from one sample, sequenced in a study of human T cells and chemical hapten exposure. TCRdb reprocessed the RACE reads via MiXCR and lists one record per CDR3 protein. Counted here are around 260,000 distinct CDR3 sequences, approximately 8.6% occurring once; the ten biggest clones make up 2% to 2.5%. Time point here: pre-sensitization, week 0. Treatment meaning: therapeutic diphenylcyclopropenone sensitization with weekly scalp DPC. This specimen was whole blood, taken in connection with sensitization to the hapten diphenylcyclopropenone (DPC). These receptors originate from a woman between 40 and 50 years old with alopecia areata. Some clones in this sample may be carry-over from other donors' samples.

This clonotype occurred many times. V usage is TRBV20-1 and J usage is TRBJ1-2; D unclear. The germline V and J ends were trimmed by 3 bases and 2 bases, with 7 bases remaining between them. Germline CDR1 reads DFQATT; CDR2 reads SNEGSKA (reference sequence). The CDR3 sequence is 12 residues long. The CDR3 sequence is CSARPRNYGYTF. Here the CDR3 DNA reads TGCAGTGCTAGGCCCCGGAACTATGGCTACACCTTC.

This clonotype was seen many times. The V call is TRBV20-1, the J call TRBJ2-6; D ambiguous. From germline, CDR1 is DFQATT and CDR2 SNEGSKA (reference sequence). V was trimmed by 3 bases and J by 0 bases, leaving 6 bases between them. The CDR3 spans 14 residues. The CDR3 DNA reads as TGCAGTGCTAGGTCGGGCTCTGGGGCCAACGTCCTGACTTTC. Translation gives CSARSGSGANVLTF.

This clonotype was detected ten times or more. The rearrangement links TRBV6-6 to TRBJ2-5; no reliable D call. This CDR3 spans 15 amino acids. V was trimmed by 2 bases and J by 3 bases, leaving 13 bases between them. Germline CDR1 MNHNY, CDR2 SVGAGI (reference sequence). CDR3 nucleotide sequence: TGTGCCAGCAGTTACGTCCGGGTCGGAGAAGAGACCCAGTACTTC. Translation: CASSYVRVGEETQYF.

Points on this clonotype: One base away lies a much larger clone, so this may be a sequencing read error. In DNA form, the CDR3 reads TGTGCCAGCAGTTTATCCCCAGCTAGCGGGAGGACCCATAGGAATGAGCAGTTCTTC. This codes for CASSLSPASGRTHRNEQFF. The chain is built from TRBV27 and TRBJ2-1, with TRBD2 identical over 11 bases. CDR1 MNHEY and CDR2 SMNVEV come from the germline V gene (reference sequence). V lost 0 bases to trimming and J lost 7 bases; unmatched junction nucleotides: 14. The CDR3 is made up of 19 amino acids.

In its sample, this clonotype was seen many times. CDR3 nucleotides: TGTGCCAGCAGTTTGGGACCCGGCAATCAGCCCCAGCATTTT. Protein: CASSLGPGNQPQHF. The gene calls are TRBV12-3 or TRBV12-4 and TRBJ1-5, with a weak D call TRBD1 (5 bases). Trimming took 3 bases from V and 2 from J, leaving 8 bases between them. CDR3 size: 14 residues.

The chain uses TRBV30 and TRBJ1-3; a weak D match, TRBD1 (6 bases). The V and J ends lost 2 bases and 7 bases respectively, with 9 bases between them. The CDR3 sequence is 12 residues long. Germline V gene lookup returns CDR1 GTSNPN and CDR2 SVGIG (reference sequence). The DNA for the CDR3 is TGTGCCTGGAGTACAGGGAGGAACACCATATATTTT. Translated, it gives CAWSTGRNTIYF. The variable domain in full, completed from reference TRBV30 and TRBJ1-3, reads SQTIHQWPATLVQPVGSPLSLECTVEGTSNPNLYWYRQAAGRGLQLLFYSVGIGQISSEVPQNLSASRPQDRQFILSSKKLLLSDSGFYLCAWSTGRNTIYFGEGSWLTVV.

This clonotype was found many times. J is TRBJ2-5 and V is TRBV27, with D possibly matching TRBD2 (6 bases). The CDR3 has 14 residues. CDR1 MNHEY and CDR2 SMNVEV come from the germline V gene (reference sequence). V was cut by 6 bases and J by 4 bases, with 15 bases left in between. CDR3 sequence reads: CASSGTSNPETQYF. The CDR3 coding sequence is TGTGCCAGCAGCGGGACTTCCAACCCAGAGACCCAGTACTTC.

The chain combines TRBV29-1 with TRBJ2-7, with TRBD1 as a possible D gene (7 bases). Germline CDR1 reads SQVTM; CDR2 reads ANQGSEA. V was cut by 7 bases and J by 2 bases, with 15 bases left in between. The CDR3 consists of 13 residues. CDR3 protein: CSATGGGPYEQYF. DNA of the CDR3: TGCAGCGCCACAGGAGGGGGCCCCTACGAGCAGTACTTC.

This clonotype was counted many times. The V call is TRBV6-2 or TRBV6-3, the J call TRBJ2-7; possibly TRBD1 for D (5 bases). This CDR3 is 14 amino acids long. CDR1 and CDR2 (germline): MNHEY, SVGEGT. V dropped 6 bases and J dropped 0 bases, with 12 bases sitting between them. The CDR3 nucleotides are TGTGCCAGCAGCCCGGACACCTCCTCCTACGAGCAGTACTTC. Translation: CASSPDTSSYEQYF.

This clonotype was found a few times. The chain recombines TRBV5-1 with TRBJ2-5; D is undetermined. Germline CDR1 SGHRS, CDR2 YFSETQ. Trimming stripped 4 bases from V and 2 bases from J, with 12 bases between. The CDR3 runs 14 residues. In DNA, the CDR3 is TGCGCCAGCAGCCCCCCGCCGCCGCAAGAGACCCAGTACTTC. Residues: CASSPPPPQETQYF.

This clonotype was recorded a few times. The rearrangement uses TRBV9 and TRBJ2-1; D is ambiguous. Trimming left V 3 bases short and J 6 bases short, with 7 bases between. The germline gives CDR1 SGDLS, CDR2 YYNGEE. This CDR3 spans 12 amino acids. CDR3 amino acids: CASSALLNEQFF. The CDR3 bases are TGTGCCAGCAGCGCACTTCTCAATGAGCAGTTCTTC.

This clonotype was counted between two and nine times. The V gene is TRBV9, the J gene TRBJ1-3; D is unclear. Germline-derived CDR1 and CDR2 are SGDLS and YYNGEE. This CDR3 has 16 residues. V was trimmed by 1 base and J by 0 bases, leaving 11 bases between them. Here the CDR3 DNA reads TGTGCCAGCAGCGTACAAGGGCTCATCTCTGGAAACACCATATATTTT. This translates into CASSVQGLISGNTIYF. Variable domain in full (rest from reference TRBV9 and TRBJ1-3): DSGVTQTPKHLITATGQRVTLRCSPRSGDLSVYWYQQSLDQGLQFLIQYYNGEERAKGNILERFSAQQFPDLHSELNLSSLELGDSALYFCASSVQGLISGNTIYFGEGSWLTVV.

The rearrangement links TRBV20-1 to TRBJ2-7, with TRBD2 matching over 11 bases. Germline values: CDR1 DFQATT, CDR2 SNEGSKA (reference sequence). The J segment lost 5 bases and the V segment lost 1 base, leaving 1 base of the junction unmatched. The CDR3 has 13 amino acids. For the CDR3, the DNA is TGCAGTGCTAGAGTAGCGGGAGGGGACGAGCAGTACTTC. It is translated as CSARVAGGDEQYF.

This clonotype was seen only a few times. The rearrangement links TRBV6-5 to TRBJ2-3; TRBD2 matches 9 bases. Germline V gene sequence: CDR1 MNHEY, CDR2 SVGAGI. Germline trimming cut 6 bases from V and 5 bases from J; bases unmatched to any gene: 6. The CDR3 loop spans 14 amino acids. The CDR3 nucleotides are TGTGCCAGCAGCCGCGGGAGGGGTAGAGATACGCAGTATTTT. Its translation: CASSRGRGRDTQYF.

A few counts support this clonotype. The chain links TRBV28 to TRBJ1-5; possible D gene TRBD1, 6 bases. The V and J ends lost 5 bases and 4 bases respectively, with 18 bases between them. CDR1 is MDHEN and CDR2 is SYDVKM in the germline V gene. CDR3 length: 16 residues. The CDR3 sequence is CASSEEGRGGNQPQHF. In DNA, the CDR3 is TGTGCCAGCAGTGAGGAGGGCAGGGGAGGGAATCAGCCCCAGCATTTT.